This TCR beta chain derives from a study of blood T cells in healthy people across ages. Each sample provided at least 6 micrograms of extracted total RNA. Germline CDR1 reads DFQATT; CDR2 reads SNEGSKA (reference sequence). V lost 5 bases to trimming and J lost 7 bases, with 12 bases between them. The CDR3 totals 12 residues. Primed by a sample-barcoded 5' primer and a J-beta primer mix, a second PCR proceeded for 7 to 11 cycles. TCRdb reprocessed the 5' RACE reads via MiXCR and lists one record per CDR3 protein. The sample yields about 1.5 million distinct CDR3 sequences, approximately 43% seen once.

The sample was blood. This TCR was recovered from a woman between 18 and 30 years old in good health. The rearrangement links TRBV20-1 to TRBJ2-1; the D gene is possibly TRBD1 (5 bases). Here the CDR3 reads CSAPTAGNEQFF. The DNA of the CDR3 is TGCAGTGCTCCGACGGCAGGGAATGAGCAGTTCTTC.